This T cell receptor beta chain is from a study of cytomegalovirus exposure and HLA in healthy donors. Study-wide results and limits: As immune exposure information, only CMV serostatus was available. The study dropped some indistinguishable V segments, TRBV6-2 and TRBV6-3 among them. Researchers catalogued approximately 160 TCR beta chains as cytomegalovirus-associated. Rare TCR sequences predominated, though certain public TCRs were found in many donors.

Of note for this clone: Antigen: not known.

Both 60 Vbeta primers and 13 Jbeta primers went into the PCR. Clones were sequenced by immunoSEQ multiplex PCR, and TCRdb holds only the in-frame ones, with some missing. The table shows 55,000 to 65,000 clones, with under 90% occurring only once. The V end lost 3 bases, the J end lost 7 bases, and 10 bases lay between the germline ends. Germline V gene lookup returns CDR1 PRHDT and CDR2 FYEKMQ (reference sequence). The CDR3 totals 13 residues. The chain links TRBV13 to TRBJ2-1; possibly TRBD2 for D (6 bases). Sequencing used PBMCs. The TCR sequence derives from a woman aged 40 to 55 in good health and CMV-seronegative. The CDR3 reads CASSLEGINEQFF. The CDR3 DNA reads TGTGCCAGCAGCTTGGAGGGGATAAATGAGCAGTTCTTC.